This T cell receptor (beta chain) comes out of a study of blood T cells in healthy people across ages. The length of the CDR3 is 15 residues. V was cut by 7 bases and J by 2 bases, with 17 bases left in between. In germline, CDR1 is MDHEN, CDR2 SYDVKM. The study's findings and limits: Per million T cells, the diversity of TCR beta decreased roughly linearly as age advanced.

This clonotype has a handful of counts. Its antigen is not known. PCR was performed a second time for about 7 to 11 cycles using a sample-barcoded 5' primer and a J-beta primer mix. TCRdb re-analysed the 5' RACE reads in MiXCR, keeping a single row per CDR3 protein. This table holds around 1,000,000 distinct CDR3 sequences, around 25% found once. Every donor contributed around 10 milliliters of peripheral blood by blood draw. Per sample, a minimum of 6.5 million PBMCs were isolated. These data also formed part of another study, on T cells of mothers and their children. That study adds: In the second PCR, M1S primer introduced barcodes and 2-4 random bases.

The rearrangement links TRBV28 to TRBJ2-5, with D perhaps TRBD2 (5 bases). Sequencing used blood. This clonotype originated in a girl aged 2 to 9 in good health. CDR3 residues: CASIERKSLQETQYF. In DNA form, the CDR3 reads TGTGCCAGCATAGAGCGGAAGAGCTTACAAGAGACCCAGTACTTC.